Listed here are 7 T cell receptor beta chains from one sample, sequenced in a study of T cell changes during pregnancy in multiple sclerosis. This table comes from immunoSEQ multiplex PCR, and its TCRdb copy is limited to in-frame clones, with some not included. Altogether about 56,000 clones are present, around 89% being singletons, with the ten largest covering under 2%. Sequenced material: peripheral blood, taken after pregnancy. These TCRs come from a female donor with multiple sclerosis, enrolled in a pregnancy study.

V and J are TRBV11-2 and TRBJ2-3, with TRBD2 matching 9 bases. Germline V CDR1 and CDR2: SGHAT, FQNNGV. There are 14 residues in the CDR3. J was trimmed by 5 bases and V by 4 bases; bases with no gene match: 4. Written as DNA, the CDR3 is TGTGCCAGCAGCTCGAGCGGGGGGTTAGATACGCAGTATTTT. This translates into CASSSSGGLDTQYF. Drawing the rest from reference TRBV11-2 and TRBJ2-3, the complete variable domain is EAGVAQSPRYKIIEKRQSVAFWCNPISGHATLYWYQQILGQGPKLLIQFQNNGVVDDSQLPKDRFSAERLKGVDSTLKIQPAKLEDSAVYLCASSSSGGLDTQYFGPGTRLTVL.

The rearrangement links TRBV2 to TRBJ2-2; D is possibly TRBD2 (5 bases). The CDR3 extends over 16 amino acids. CDR1 and CDR2 (germline): SNHLY, FYNNEI. V lost 6 bases, J lost 0 bases, and 14 bases lay in between. CDR3 protein: CASSPPDGTNTGELFF. DNA of the CDR3: TGTGCCAGCAGCCCTCCCGACGGGACGAACACCGGGGAGCTGTTTTTT.

This chain joins TRBV7-9 and TRBJ1-2; 8 nucleotides line up with TRBD1. The germline V gene has CDR1 SEHNR and CDR2 FQNEAQ (reference sequence). V dropped 8 bases and J dropped 7; count of bases not matched to a gene: 6. The CDR3 extends over 12 amino acids. DNA for the CDR3: TGTGCCAGCCAGGGGGCGCTCTCTGGCTACACCTTC. Amino acids: CASQGALSGYTF.

This clone was observed a handful of times. J is TRBJ1-1 and V is TRBV5-1, with a tentative D call TRBD1 (5 bases). CDR1 and CDR2 from the germline V gene are SGHRS and YFSETQ. This CDR3 contains 14 residues. V was pared by 4 bases and J by 6 bases, with 16 bases between. The CDR3 loop is CASSTQGVVSEAFF. CDR3 DNA: TGCGCCAGCAGCACTCAAGGGGTGGTATCTGAAGCTTTCTTT.

The chain recombines TRBV6-5 with TRBJ2-3; perhaps TRBD1 as D (6 bases). This CDR3 contains 15 residues. V lost 6 bases, J lost 4 bases, and 17 bases lay in between. In germline, CDR1 is MNHEY, CDR2 SVGAGI. The CDR3 DNA sequence: TGTGCCAGCAGGCCGCCGGACAGATATCCAGATACGCAGTATTTT. Translating it yields CASRPPDRYPDTQYF.

The CDR3 DNA reads as TGCGCCAGCAGGTGGACAGGGTATAGTGAAAAACTGTTTTTT. Residues: CASRWTGYSEKLFF. This chain links TRBV5-1 with TRBJ1-4; TRBD1 aligns across 8 bases. This CDR3 comprises 14 residues. Germline V gene data show CDR1 as SGHRS and CDR2 as YFSETQ. V dropped 5 bases and J dropped 7; count of bases not matched to a gene: 7.

This clone came up once. J is TRBJ2-7 and V is TRBV2; D perhaps matches TRBD2 (5 bases). Deletions cut 5 bases from V and 3 bases from J, with 8 bases between. Per the germline V gene, CDR1 is SNHLY and CDR2 is FYNNEI. The CDR3 length is 12 residues. CDR3 sequence (DNA): TGTGCCAGCAGTAGCGGCTACTACGAGCAGTACTTC. It encodes CASSSGYYEQYF. Filled out from reference TRBV2 and TRBJ2-7, the complete variable domain reads EPEVTQTPSHQVTQMGQEVILRCVPISNHLYFYWYRQILGQKVEFLVSFYNNEISEKSEIFDDQFSVERPDGSNFTLKIRSTKLEDSAMYFCASSSGYYEQYFGPGTRLTVT.